A single sample is the source of the 17 T cell receptor beta chains below, sequenced in a study of T cells expressing NK-cell markers. Each CDR3 protein gets one entry in TCRdb, which reprocessed the 5' RACE reads and gives no DNA. The ten most abundant clones cover around a third of a sample with 150,000 or so distinct CDR3 sequences. The material sequenced was blood T cells: a sorted CD56 or NKG2C T cell subset, CD4+ or CD8+ T cells, or bulk PBMC T cells (not recorded which). The receptor set was obtained from a woman aged 50 to 60 in good health.

The CDR3: CASSPTWDRGPTNEKLFF. The rearrangement joins TRBV7-9 to TRBJ1-4; the D call of TRBD1 rests on TCRdb alone, since no DNA is present to check it. CDR3 length equals 18 residues. Per germline, CDR1 SEHNR and CDR2 FQNEAQ (reference sequence).

The chain couples TRBV16 to TRBJ2-1; TCRdb gives TRBD2 as the D gene, but with no DNA this cannot be confirmed. This CDR3 has 15 amino acids. The germline CDR1 and CDR2 sequences are KGHSY and FQNENV. CDR3 protein: CASSHTSGSGNEQFF.

The rearrangement joins TRBV4-1 to TRBJ1-5; TCRdb indicates TRBD1, and absent DNA this call remains unverified. The V gene's germline CDR1 is MGHRA and CDR2 YSYEKL. The CDR3 has 16 amino acids. The chain's CDR3 is CASSLLPGQPNQPQHF.

The J gene is TRBJ2-1, the V gene TRBV5-1; TCRdb picks TRBD2, but there is no DNA to check that call. Germline loops: CDR1 SGHRS, CDR2 YFSETQ. This CDR3 has 14 residues. CDR3 protein: CASTLAVRGNEQFF.

This chain uses TRBV10-3 with TRBJ2-1. The germline V gene has CDR1 ENHRY and CDR2 SYGVKD. This CDR3 is built from 11 residues. The CDR3 here is CAINGGNEQFF.

This rearrangement joins TRBV5-1 to TRBJ1-4. CDR3 length: 11 residues. The germline V gene has CDR1 SGHRS and CDR2 YFSETQ. CDR3 sequence reads: CASSENEKLFF. Full variable domain (rest looked up from reference TRBV5-1 and TRBJ1-4): KAGVTQTPRYLIKTRGQQVTLSCSPISGHRSVSWYQQTPGQGLQFLFEYFSETQRNKGNFPGRFSGRQFSNSRSEMNVSTLELGDSALYLCASSENEKLFFGSGTQLSVL.

This chain uses TRBV19 with TRBJ2-1. CDR1 is LNHDA, CDR2 SQIVND, per germline (reference sequence). The CDR3 has 15 residues. The CDR3 reads CASSIYSGFTNEQFF.

The genes are TRBV12-3 or TRBV12-4 and TRBJ2-2. This CDR3 has 12 amino acids. CDR3 loop: CASSLRPGELFF.

This rearrangement joins TRBV19 to TRBJ2-6; the D call from TCRdb, TRBD1, cannot be confirmed without DNA. The CDR3 is 13 amino acids. Germline V gene data show CDR1 as LNHDA and CDR2 as SQIVND (reference sequence). CDR3 sequence: CASRGAGANVLTF.

The genes are TRBV3-1 and TRBJ2-1; absent DNA, TCRdb's TRBD1 call cannot be checked. The CDR3 is 14 amino acids. Germline CDR1 reads LGHDT; CDR2 reads YNNKEL (reference sequence). The CDR3 protein is CASSQPGSYNEQFF.

The V gene is TRBV7-7, the J gene TRBJ2-3; the TCRdb call, TRBD1, lacks DNA for checking. The CDR3 spans 14 residues. Germline CDR1 SSHAT, CDR2 FNYEAQ (reference sequence). CDR3 region: CASSSYVGGDTQYF.

The chain uses TRBV6-2 or TRBV6-3 and TRBJ2-2; TCRdb lists TRBD1, though no DNA is available to test this call. The germline V gene encodes CDR1 MNHEY and CDR2 SVGEGT. The CDR3 sequence is 18 residues long. CDR3 in amino acids: CASSYSISGPEITGELFF.

The chain is built from TRBV4-1 and TRBJ2-7; the TRBD2 assignment by TCRdb is unverifiable without DNA. In germline, CDR1 is MGHRA, CDR2 YSYEKL. The CDR3 length is 15 residues. This CDR3 reads CASSPTKGLSYEQYF.

The chain uses TRBV24-1 and TRBJ2-6; TCRdb gives TRBD1 as the D gene, but with no DNA this cannot be confirmed. Germline V gives CDR1 KGHDR, CDR2 SFDVKD. CDR3 size: 16 residues. The CDR3 region is CATSGTGDSGANVLTF.

The gene calls are TRBV19 and TRBJ2-7; TCRdb's D gene call, TRBD2, goes unchecked for lack of DNA. Germline V gives CDR1 LNHDA, CDR2 SQIVND (reference sequence). The CDR3 runs to 13 residues. CDR3 residues: CATRVAGVSEQYF. The full variable domain, rest sourced from reference TRBV19 and TRBJ2-7, is DGGITQSPKYLFRKEGQNVTLSCEQNLNHDAMYWYRQDPGQGLRLIYYSQIVNDFQKGDIAEGYSVSREKKESFPLTVTSAQKNPTAFYLCATRVAGVSEQYFGPGTRLTVT.

The rearrangement links TRBV4-1 to TRBJ2-7; no DNA is available, so the TRBD2 call from TCRdb remains unchecked. Germline CDR1 reads MGHRA; CDR2 reads YSYEKL. This CDR3 is 16 amino acids long. The CDR3 here is CASSQVIAEYMSEQYF.

The V gene is TRBV20-1, the J gene TRBJ2-5; TCRdb lists TRBD2, though no DNA is available to test this call. The CDR3 consists of 16 residues. Germline values: CDR1 DFQATT, CDR2 SNEGSKA (reference sequence). CDR3: CSARDLLAGGQETQYF.